This TCR beta chain comes out of a study of CD8+ T cells in alopecia areata. Study at large: Treated patients were dosed with oral tofacitinib, taking 5 to 10 mg twice daily. Overall study results and limits: With just one nonresponder, it is still uncertain whether baseline CD8+ expansion relates to response.

This clone was seen more than once but under ten times. What it binds is unknown. The ends were cut back, 4 bases at V and 4 bases at J, with 14 bases in the middle. The germline V gene has CDR1 SQVTM and CDR2 ANQGSEA. CDR3 length: 13 residues. The treatment is: oral pan-JAK inhibitor, 5-10 mg twice daily. Extraction and reverse transcription of RNA yielded cDNA as the sequencing template. Profiled with immunoSEQ multiplex PCR; TCRdb holds only in-frame clones, not every one. The sample shows over 150,000 clones, roughly three fifths of them seen only once. This chain connects TRBV29-1 to TRBJ2-7; D gene uncertain. This clonotype was sampled from a human donor with alopecia areata. Sample: CD4+ T cells sorted from blood, taken at week 4, from a patient treated with tofacitinib. CDR3 nucleotides: TGCAGCGTTGTGGAGAGTATGAGGTACGAGCAGTACTTC. Residues: CSVVESMRYEQYF.